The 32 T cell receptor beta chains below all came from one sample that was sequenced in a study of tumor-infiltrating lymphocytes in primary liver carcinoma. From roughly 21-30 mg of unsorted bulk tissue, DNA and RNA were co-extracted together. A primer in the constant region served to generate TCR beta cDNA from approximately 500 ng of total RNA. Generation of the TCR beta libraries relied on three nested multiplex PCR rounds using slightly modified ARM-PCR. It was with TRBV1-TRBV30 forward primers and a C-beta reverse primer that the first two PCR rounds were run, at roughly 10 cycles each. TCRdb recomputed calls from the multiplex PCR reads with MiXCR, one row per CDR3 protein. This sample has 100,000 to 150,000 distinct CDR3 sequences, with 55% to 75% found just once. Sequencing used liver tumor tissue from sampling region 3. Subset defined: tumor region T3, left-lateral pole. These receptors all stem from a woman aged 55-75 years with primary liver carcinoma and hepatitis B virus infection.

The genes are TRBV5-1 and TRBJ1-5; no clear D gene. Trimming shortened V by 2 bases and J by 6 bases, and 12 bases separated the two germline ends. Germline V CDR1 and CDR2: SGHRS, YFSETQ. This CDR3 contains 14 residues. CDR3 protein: CASSLIRRSQPQHF. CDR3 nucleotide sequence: TGCGCCAGCAGCTTAATTCGGCGTAGTCAGCCCCAGCATTTT.

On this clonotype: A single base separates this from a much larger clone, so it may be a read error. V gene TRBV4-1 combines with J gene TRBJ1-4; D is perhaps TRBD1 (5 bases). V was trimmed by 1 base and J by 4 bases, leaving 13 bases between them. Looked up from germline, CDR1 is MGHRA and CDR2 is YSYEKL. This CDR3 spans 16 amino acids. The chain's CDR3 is CASSQGPGDFNEKLFF. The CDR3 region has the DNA TGCGCCAGCAGCCAAGGGCCCGGGGACTTTAATGAAAAACTGTTTTTT.

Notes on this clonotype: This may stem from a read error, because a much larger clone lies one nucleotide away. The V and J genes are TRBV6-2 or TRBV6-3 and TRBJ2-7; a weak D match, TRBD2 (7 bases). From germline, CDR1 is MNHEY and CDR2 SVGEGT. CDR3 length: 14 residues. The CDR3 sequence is CASSDPGGAYEQCF. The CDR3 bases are TGTGCCAGCAGTGATCCTGGGGGGGCCTACGAGCAGTGCTTC.

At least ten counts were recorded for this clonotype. As DNA, the CDR3 is TGTGCCAGCAGTTCGGGACAAGGCTATGGCTACACCTTC. Its protein is CASSSGQGYGYTF. The V and J genes are TRBV2 and TRBJ1-2, with a tentative D call TRBD1 (6 bases). V lost 5 bases to trimming and J lost 4 bases, with 11 bases between them. Germline V CDR1 and CDR2: SNHLY, FYNNEI. There are 13 residues in the CDR3.

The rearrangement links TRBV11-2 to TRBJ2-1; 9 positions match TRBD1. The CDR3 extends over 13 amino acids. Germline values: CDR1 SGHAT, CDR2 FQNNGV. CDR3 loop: CNSSPTGGDEQFF. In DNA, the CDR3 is TGTAACAGCAGCCCGACAGGGGGGGATGAGCAGTTCTTC.

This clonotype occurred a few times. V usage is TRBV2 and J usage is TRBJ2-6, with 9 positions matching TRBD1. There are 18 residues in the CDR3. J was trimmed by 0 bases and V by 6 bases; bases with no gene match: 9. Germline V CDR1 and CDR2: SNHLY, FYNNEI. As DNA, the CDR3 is TGTGCCAGCAGACAGGGGGCGGGTCTGTCCTCTGGGGCCAACGTCCTGACTTTC. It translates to CASRQGAGLSSGANVLTF.

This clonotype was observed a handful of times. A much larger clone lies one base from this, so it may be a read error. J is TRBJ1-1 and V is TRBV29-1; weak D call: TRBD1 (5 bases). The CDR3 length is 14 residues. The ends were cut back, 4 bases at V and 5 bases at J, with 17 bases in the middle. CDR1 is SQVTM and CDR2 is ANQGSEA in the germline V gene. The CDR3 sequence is CSVVESGVWTEAFF. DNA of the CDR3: TGCAGCGTTGTAGAATCGGGGGTGTGGACTGAAGCTTTCTTT.

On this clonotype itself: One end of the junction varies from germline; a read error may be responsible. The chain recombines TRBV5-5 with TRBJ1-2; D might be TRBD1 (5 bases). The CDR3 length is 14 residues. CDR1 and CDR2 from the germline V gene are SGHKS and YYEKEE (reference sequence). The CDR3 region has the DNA TGTGCCAGGAGCTTGACCGGGGGGAACTATGGCTACACCTTC. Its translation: CARSLTGGNYGYTF.

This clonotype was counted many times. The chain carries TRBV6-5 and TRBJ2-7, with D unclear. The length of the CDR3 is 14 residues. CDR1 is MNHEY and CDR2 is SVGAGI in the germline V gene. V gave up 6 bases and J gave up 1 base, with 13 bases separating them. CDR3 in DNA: TGTGCCAGCAGCGGGCGGACCGCATCCTACGAGCAGTACTTC. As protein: CASSGRTASYEQYF.

The CDR3 reads CASSRGDGSDSETQYF. In DNA, the CDR3 is TGTGCCAGCAGTCGGGGGGATGGTAGTGATTCGGAGACCCAGTACTTC. This chain connects TRBV6-1 to TRBJ2-5; 7 positions agree with TRBD2. V gave up 5 bases and J gave up 5 bases; unmatched junction bases: 14. The V gene's germline CDR1 is MNHNS and CDR2 SASEGT. This CDR3 is 16 amino acids long.

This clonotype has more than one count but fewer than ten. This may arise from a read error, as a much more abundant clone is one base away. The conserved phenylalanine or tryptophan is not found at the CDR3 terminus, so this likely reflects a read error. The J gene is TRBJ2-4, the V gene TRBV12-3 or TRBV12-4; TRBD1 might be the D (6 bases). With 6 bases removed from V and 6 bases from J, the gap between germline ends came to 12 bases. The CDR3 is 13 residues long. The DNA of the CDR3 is TGTGCCAGCAGCTTTGAGGACAGAAACATTCAGTACCTC. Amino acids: CASSFEDRNIQYL.

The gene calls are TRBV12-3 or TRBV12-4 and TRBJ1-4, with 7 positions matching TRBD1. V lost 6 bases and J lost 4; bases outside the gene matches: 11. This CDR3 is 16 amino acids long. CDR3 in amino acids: CASRGRTGRHNEKLFF. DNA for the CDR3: TGTGCCAGCAGAGGTCGGACAGGACGACATAATGAAAAACTGTTTTTT.

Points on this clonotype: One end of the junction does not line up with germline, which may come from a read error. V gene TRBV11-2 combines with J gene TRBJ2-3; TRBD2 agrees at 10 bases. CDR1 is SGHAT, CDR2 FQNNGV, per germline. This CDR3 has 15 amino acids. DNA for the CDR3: TGTGCCAGCAGCGCCCAACTAGCGGGAAGGGGTACGCAATATTTT. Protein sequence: CASSAQLAGRGTQYF.

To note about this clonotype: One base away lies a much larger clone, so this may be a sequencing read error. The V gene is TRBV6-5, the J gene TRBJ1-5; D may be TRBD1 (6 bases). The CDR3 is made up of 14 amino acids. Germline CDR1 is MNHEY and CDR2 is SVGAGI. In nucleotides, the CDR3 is TGTGCCAGCAGTTACCGGGGGGGCGTTCAGCCCCCGCATTTT. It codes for CASSYRGGVQPPHF.

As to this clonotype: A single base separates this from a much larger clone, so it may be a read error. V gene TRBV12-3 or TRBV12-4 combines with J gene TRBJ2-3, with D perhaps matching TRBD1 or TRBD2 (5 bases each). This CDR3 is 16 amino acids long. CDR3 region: CASGPRGRTDADTQCF. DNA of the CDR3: TGTGCCAGCGGCCCCCGGGGACGGACCGATGCAGATACGCAGTGTTTT.

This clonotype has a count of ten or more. The CDR3 spells CSAMTGAGGELFF. The DNA for the CDR3 is TGCAGCGCTATGACAGGGGCAGGCGGGGAGCTGTTTTTT. The chain joins TRBV29-1 to TRBJ2-2; 8 bases agree with TRBD1. Germline values: CDR1 SQVTM, CDR2 ANQGSEA. V lost 7 bases to trimming and J lost 7 bases; unmatched junction nucleotides: 8. The CDR3 spans 13 residues.

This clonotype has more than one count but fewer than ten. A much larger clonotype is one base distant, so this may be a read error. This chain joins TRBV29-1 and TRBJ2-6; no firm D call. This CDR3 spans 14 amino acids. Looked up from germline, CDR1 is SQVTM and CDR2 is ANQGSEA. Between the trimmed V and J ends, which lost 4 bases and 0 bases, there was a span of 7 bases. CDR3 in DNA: TGCAGCGTTGGAGGTATCTCTGGGGCCAACGTCCTGACTTTC. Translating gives CSVGGISGANVLTF.

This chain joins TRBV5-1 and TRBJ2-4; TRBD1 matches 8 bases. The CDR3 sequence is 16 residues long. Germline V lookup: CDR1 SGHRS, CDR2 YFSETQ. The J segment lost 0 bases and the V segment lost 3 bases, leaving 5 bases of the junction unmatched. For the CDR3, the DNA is TGCGCCAGCAGCTCGGACAGGGAAATAGCCAAAAACATTCAGTACTTC. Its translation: CASSSDREIAKNIQYF.

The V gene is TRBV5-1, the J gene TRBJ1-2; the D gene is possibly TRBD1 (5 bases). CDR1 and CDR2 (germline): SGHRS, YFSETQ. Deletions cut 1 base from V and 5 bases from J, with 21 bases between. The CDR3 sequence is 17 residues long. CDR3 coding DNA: TGCGCCAGCAGCTTGAGGACCGACCACCCTCGGGGGTATGGCTACACCTTC. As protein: CASSLRTDHPRGYGYTF.

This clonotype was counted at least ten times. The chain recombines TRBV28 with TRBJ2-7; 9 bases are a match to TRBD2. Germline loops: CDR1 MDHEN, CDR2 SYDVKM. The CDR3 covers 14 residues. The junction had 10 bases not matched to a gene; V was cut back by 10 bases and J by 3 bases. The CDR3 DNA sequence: TGTGCCACCGACCGGACTAGCGCCGACTACGAGCAGTACTTC. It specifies CATDRTSADYEQYF.

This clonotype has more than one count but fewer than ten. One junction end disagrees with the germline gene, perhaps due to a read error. The CDR3 DNA follows: TGCGCCAGCAACCAAGAGGGGGGGCCAGTTTTGGGGCAGTTCTTC. This gives the protein CASNQEGGPVLGQFF. This chain uses TRBV4-1 with TRBJ2-1; D may be TRBD2 (7 bases). CDR1 and CDR2 from the germline V gene are MGHRA and YSYEKL. CDR3 size: 15 residues.

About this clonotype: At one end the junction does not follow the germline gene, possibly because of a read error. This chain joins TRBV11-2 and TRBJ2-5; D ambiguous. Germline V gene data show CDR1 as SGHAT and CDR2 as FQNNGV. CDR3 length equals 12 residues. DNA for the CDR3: TGTGGCAGCAGCCTCCCGGACGCGACCCAGTACTTC. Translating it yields CGSSLPDATQYF.

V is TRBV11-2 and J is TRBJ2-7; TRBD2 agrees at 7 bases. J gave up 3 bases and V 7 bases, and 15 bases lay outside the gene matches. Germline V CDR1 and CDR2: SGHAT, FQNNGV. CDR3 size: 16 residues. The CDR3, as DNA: TGTGCCAGCAACTCCCCGGGTGGAGTAGCGGGCTACGAGCAGTACTTC. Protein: CASNSPGGVAGYEQYF.

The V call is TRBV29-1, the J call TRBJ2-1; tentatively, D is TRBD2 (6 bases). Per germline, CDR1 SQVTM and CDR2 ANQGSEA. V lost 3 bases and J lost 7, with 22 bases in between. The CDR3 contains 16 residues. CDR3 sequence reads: CSVERTLAPERNEQFF. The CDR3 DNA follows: TGCAGCGTTGAGAGAACACTAGCTCCCGAGAGGAATGAGCAGTTCTTC.

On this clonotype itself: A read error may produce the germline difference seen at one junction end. CDR3 DNA: TGCTGCGTCAGCGGGACTAGCGGAACCCAAGAGACCCAGTACTTC. Amino acid sequence: CCVSGTSGTQETQYF. The V gene is TRBV29-1, the J gene TRBJ2-5; TRBD2 agrees at 11 bases. This CDR3 has 15 residues. CDR1 and CDR2 from the germline V gene are SQVTM and ANQGSEA.

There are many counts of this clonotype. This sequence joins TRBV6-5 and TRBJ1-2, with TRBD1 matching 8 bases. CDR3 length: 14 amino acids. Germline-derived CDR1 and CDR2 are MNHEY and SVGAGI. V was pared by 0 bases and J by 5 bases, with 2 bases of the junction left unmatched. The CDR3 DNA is TGTGCCAGCAGTTACTCCACAGGGGGTTATGGCTACACCTTC. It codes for CASSYSTGGYGYTF.

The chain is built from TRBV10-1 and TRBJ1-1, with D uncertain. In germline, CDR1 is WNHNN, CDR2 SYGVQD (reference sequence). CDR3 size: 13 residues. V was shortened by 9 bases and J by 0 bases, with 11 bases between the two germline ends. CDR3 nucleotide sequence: TGCGCCAGTGGTCCTCAAGTGAACACTGAAGCTTTCTTT. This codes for CASGPQVNTEAFF.

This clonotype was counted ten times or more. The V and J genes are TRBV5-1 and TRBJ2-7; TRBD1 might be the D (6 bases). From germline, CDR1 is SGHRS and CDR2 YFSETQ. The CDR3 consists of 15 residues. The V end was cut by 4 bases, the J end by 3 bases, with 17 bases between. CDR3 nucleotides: TGCGCCAGCAGCCCCCGGTCAGGGGCGTACTACGAGCAGTACTTC. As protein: CASSPRSGAYYEQYF.

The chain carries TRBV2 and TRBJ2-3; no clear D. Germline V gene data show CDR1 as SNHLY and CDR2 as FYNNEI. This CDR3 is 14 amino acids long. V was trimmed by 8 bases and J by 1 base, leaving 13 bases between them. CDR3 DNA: TGTGCCAGCGTAGACTCTTCGCGCACAGATACGCAGTATTTT. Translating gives CASVDSSRTDTQYF.

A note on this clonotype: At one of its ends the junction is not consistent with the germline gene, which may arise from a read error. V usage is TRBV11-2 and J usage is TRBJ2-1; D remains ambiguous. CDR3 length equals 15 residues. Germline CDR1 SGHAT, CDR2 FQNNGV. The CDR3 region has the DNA TGCGCCAGCAGCTTAGTCGGTGGCACCTACAGTGAGCAGTTCTTC. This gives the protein CASSLVGGTYSEQFF. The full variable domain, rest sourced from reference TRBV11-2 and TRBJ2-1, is EAGVAQSPRYKIIEKRQSVAFWCNPISGHATLYWYQQILGQGPKLLIQFQNNGVVDDSQLPKDRFSAERLKGVDSTLKIQPAKLEDSAVYLCASSLVGGTYSEQFFGPGTRLTVL.

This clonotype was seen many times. As DNA, the CDR3 is TGTGCCAGCAGCGAAACCGGGACAAGCTCTGGAAACACCATATATTTT. Encoded protein: CASSETGTSSGNTIYF. The chain links TRBV4-2 to TRBJ1-3; D might be TRBD1 (6 bases). Trimming stripped 5 bases from V and 0 bases from J, with 14 bases between. CDR1 and CDR2 (germline): LGHNA, YNFKEQ. This CDR3 has 16 residues.

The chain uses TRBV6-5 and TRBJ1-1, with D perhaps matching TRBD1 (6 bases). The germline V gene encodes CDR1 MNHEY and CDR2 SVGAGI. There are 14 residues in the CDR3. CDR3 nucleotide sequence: TGTGTCTGCAGTCGCAACAGGGTTGACACTGAAGCTTTCTTT. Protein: CVCSRNRVDTEAFF.